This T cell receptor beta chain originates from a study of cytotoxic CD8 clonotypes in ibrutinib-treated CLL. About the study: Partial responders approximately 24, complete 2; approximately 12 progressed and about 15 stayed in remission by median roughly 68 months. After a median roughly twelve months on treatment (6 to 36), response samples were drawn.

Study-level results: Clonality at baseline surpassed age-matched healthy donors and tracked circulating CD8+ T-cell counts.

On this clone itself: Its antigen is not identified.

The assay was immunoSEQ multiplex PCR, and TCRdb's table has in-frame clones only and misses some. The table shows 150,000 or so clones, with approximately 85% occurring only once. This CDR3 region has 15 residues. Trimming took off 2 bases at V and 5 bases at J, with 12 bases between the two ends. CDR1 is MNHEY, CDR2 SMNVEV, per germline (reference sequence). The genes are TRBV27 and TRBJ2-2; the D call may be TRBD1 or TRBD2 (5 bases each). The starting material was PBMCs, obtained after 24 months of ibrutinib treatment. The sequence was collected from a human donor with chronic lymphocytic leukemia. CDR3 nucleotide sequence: TGTGCCAGCAGTTTAGAGAGGGGTGGGACCGGGGAGCTGTTTTTT. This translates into CASSLERGGTGELFF.